The clone carrying this TCR beta chain has just one count. Its antigen is as yet unknown. TCRdb keeps only in-frame clones here, not all; method: immunoSEQ multiplex PCR. The table records about 84,000 clones, roughly 85% of them present only once. This entry belongs to a study of T cell responses to AZD1222 COVID-19 vaccine. Findings of the study overall: Mapped onto spike, vaccine-associated CD4 TCRs spanned it and were dominant at 160-218 and 743-854. Once two AZD1222 doses were given, Spike-specific TCR breadth and depth went up.

Source: peripheral blood, taken 28 days after the second AZD1222 dose. This clonotype was obtained from an adult who received the AZD1222 COVID-19 vaccine.

This CDR3 reads CASSFRDSNQPQHF. In DNA form, the CDR3 reads TGTGCCAGCTCATTCAGGGATAGCAATCAGCCCCAGCATTTT. This rearrangement joins TRBV18 to TRBJ1-5, with D maybe TRBD1 (5 bases). The CDR3 runs 14 residues. V was cut by 5 bases and J by 0 bases, with 8 bases left in between. The germline V gene encodes CDR1 KGHSH and CDR2 LQKENI.